This T cell receptor beta chain emerged from a study of STAT3 mutations in large granular lymphocyte leukemia. Study context: Roughly half of the longitudinally sequenced T-LGLL patients carried detectable canonical activating STAT3 mutations.

As regards this clone: Its antigen is undetermined.

The CDR3 is 15 residues long. CDR1 and CDR2 (germline): LGHNA, YNFKEQ. J gave up 0 bases and V 4 bases, and 5 bases lay outside the gene matches. This table comes from immunoSEQ multiplex PCR, and its TCRdb copy is limited to in-frame clones, with some not included. The sample yields 7,800 or so clones, 91% seen once. Study-wide findings and caveats: In about 35% of the 18 patients, new TCR clonotypes emerged after therapy. Clonal expansion was inferred from samples taken at other timepoints. Every T-LGLL patient had at least one immunodominant TCRbeta clonotype.

The rearrangement links TRBV4-2 to TRBJ2-7, with 8 bases fitting TRBD1. The sample consisted of peripheral blood mononuclear cells. The sequence was collected from a man aged 50-60 years with T-cell large granular lymphocyte leukemia. Some clones in this sample may be carry-over from other donors' samples. The CDR3 region has the DNA TGTGCCAGCAGCCCTCGGACAGGGAGCTCCTACGAGCAGTACTTC. Translated, it gives CASSPRTGSSYEQYF.